Described below is a single TCR beta chain sequence and its context. Its target is unknown. The CDR3 length is 14 residues. The sample belongs to a study of cytomegalovirus exposure and HLA in healthy donors. General study results and limits: TCR beta chains associated with HLA were, in a later analysis, more clonally expanded than equally common others.

13 Jbeta primers and 60 Vbeta primers were used for the PCR. This table comes from immunoSEQ multiplex PCR, and its TCRdb copy is limited to in-frame clones, with some not included. The table has under 200,000 clones, 60% to 80% seen once. This chain joins TRBV23-1 and TRBJ2-5; D is undetermined. The assigned J gene may be wrong: the sequence end matches TRBJ2-7 better. TRBV23-1 falls under the ORF class, with uncertain function. This TCR was sampled from a man aged 55 to 70 in good health and CMV-seronegative. The sequenced sample consisted of PBMCs. The CDR3 nucleotides read TGCGCCAGCAGTCCCCATCGACACGACTACGAGCAGTACTTC. Translating it yields CASSPHRHDYEQYF.